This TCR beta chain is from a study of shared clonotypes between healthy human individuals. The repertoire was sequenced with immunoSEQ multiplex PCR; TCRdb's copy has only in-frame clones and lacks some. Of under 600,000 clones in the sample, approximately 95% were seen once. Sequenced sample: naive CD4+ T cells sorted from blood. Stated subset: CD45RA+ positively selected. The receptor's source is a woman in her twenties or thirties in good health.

CDR3 protein: CASRRLAGGSNEQFF. The CDR3 coding sequence is TGTGCCAGCAGACGACTAGCGGGAGGATCTAATGAGCAGTTCTTC. V and J are TRBV28 and TRBJ2-1, with 13 bases matching TRBD2. The germline CDR1 and CDR2 sequences are MDHEN and SYDVKM. This CDR3 is 15 amino acids long. The V gene end was trimmed by 6 bases and the J gene end by 7 bases; junction bases not matched to a gene: 6.